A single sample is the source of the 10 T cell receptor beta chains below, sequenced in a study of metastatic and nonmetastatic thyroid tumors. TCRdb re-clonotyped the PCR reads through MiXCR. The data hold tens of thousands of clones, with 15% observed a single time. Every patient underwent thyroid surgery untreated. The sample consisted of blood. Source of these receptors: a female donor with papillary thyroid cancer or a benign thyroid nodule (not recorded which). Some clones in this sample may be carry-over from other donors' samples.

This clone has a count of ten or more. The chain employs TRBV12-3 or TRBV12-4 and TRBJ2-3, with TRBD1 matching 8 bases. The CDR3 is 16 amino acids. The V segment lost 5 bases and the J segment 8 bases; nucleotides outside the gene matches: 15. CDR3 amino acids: CASSQDRVATRRTQYF. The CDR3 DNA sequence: TGTGCCAGCAGTCAGGACAGGGTGGCCACACGCCGTACGCAGTATTTT.

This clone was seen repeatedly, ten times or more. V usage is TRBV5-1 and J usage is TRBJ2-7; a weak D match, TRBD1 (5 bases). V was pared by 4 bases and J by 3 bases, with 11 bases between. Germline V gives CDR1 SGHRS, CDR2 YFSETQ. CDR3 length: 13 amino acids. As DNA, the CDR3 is TGCGCCAGCAGCCCGTGGGGCGGCTACGAGCAGTACTTC. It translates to CASSPWGGYEQYF.

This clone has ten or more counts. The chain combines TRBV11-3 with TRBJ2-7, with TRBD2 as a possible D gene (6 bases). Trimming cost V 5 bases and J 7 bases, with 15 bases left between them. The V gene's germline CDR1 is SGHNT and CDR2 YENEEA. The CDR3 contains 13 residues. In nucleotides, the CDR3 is TGTGCCAGCAGCCCCGCCAGCGCGGGGGAGCAGTACTTC. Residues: CASSPASAGEQYF.

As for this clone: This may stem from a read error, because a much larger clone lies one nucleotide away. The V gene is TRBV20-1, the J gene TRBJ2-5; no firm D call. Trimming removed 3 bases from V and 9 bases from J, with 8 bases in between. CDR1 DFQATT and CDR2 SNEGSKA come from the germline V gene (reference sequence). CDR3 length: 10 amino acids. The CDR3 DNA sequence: TGCAGTGCTAGCCGCAGGTCCCAGTACTTC. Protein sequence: CSASRRSQYF.

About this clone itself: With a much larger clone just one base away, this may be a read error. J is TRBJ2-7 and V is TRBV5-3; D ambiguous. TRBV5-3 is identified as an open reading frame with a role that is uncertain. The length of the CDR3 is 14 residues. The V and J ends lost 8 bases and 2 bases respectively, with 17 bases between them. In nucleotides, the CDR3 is TGTGCCAGTAGCCGGCAGACCAATACCTACGAGCAGTACTTC. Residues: CASSRQTNTYEQYF.

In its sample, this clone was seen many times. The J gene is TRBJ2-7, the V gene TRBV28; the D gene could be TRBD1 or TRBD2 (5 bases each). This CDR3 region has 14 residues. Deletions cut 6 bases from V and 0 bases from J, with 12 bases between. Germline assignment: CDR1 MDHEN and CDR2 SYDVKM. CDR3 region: CASSLRGTSYEQYF. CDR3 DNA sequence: TGTGCCAGCAGCCTGAGAGGGACCTCCTACGAGCAGTACTTC. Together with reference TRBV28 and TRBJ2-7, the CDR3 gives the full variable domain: DVKVTQSSRYLVKRTGEKVFLECVQDMDHENMFWYRQDPGLGLRLIYFSYDVKMKEKGDIPEGYSVSREKKERFSLILESASTNQTSMYLCASSLRGTSYEQYFGPGTRLTVT.

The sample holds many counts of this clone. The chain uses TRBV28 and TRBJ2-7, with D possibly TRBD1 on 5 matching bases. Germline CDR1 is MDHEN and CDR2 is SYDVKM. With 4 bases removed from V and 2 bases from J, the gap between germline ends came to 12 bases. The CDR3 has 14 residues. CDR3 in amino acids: CASSSKGPTYEQYF. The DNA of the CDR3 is TGTGCCAGCAGTTCAAAGGGGCCAACCTACGAGCAGTACTTC.

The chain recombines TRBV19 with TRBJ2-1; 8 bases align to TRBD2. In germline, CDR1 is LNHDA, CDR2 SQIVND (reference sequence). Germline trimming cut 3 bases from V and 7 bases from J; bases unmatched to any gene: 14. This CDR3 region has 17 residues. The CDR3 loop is CASSIPGGPTVENEQFF. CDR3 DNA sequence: TGTGCCAGTAGTATCCCGGGGGGGCCCACGGTAGAGAATGAGCAGTTCTTC.

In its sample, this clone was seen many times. CDR3 protein: CASSDPVTGELFF. The CDR3 coding sequence is TGTGCCAGCAGTGACCCAGTCACCGGGGAGCTGTTTTTT. V usage is TRBV25-1 and J usage is TRBJ2-2; D unresolved. This CDR3 has 13 amino acids. The V end lost 3 bases, the J end lost 4 bases, and 6 bases lay between the germline ends. CDR1 and CDR2 from the germline V gene are MGHDK and SYGVNS.

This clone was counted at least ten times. CDR3 sequence reads: CASSQLWTGVTANEQFF. CDR3 in DNA: TGTGCCAGCAGTCAACTATGGACAGGGGTAACGGCCAATGAGCAGTTCTTC. The chain links TRBV6-1 to TRBJ2-1, with 9 nucleotides matching TRBD1. With 5 bases clipped from V and 6 bases from J, the junction kept 14 bases outside the gene matches. Germline CDR1 reads MNHNS; CDR2 reads SASEGT. The length of the CDR3 is 17 residues.